The present T cell receptor beta chain was sequenced within a study of cytomegalovirus exposure and HLA in healthy donors. Overall study context: Unique TCR beta sequences numbering about 100 million came from around 180 million T cells in an earlier analysis. There were 75 million to 95 million unique TCRs (from HLA-typed donors) in an early data release. General study points: Among the sequence variants, a highly shared cluster was likely an artifact of sequencing.

CDR1 and CDR2 from the germline V gene are MNHEY and SVGAGI. J lost 3 bases, V lost 3 bases, and 8 bases had no gene match. The CDR3 sequence is 15 residues long. Worth noting for this clone: What it binds is not known.

The study ran its PCR with 60 Vbeta and 13 Jbeta primers. Sequencing was performed with immunoSEQ multiplex PCR; in TCRdb, only in-frame clones are kept and a portion is missing. The sample holds some 130,000 clones, 77% seen once. The chain recombines TRBV6-5 with TRBJ2-7, with 7 bases that match TRBD2. The TCR originated in a male donor in good health and CMV-seropositive. Material: PBMCs. The CDR3 loop is CASSYSSGEVYEQYF. Here the CDR3 DNA reads TGTGCCAGCAGTTATTCTAGCGGCGAGGTCTACGAGCAGTACTTC.